This passage covers 3 T cell receptor beta chains from one sample sequenced in a study of blood T cell repertoires in COVID-19. Data came from immunoSEQ multiplex PCR; TCRdb stores just in-frame clones and leaves some out. Of 300,000 to 450,000 clones listed, roughly 77% are singletons. Material: peripheral blood. Receptors originate from a human donor with acute or convalescent COVID-19. The donor label of this sample is uncertain.

This clone occurred a few times. The chain links TRBV5-1 to TRBJ1-1, with no clear D. This CDR3 comprises 15 residues. Per germline, CDR1 SGHRS and CDR2 YFSETQ. V lost 0 bases to trimming and J lost 0 bases, with 9 bases between them. The CDR3 spells CASSLEAALNTEAFF. The CDR3 DNA reads as TGCGCCAGCAGCTTGGAAGCGGCGTTGAACACTGAAGCTTTCTTT.

The rearrangement links TRBV7-9 to TRBJ2-7; TRBD2 matches at 13 bases. Germline CDR1 and CDR2: SEHNR and FQNEAQ (reference sequence). The length of the CDR3 is 17 residues. Trimming at V came to 5 bases and at J to 6 bases, leaving 13 bases not matched to a gene. CDR3 in amino acids: CASSPPRGTSGITEQYF. In DNA, the CDR3 is TGTGCCAGCAGCCCACCTCGTGGGACTAGCGGGATAACCGAGCAGTACTTC.

This clone showed up just a few times. This chain connects TRBV30 to TRBJ1-5; D may be TRBD1 (5 bases). Germline CDR1 and CDR2: GTSNPN and SVGIG (reference sequence). The CDR3 has 14 residues. The V gene lost 0 bases and the J gene lost 4 bases, with 10 bases spanning the gap. CDR3 region: CAWSVGRANQPQHF. The CDR3 nucleotides read TGTGCCTGGAGTGTGGGCAGGGCAAATCAGCCCCAGCATTTT.